Below, 21 T cell receptor beta chains from the same sample are listed, as sequenced in a study of vaccination and CD4 T cells after COVID-19. Treatment defined: approximately 10-day PBMC culture with coronavirus spike peptide pools or control peptides (ViraFEST assay). The unexposed donor gave CD4+ T cells before the COVID-19 pandemic (2011-2018). The Oncomine TCR Beta short-read assay was applied to DNA of cultured CD4+ T cells. In TCRdb, the PCR reads were re-called with MiXCR into one record per CDR3 protein. Among nearly 4,500 distinct CDR3 sequences listed, about 60% were seen once. These receptors' antigens are unknown. The material sequenced was CD4+ T cells from blood, cultured in vitro. The source of these receptors is a human donor in good health.

This clonotype was observed a handful of times. The chain links TRBV2 to TRBJ1-5, with D unresolved. V lost 8 bases and J lost 11, with 16 bases in between. The CDR3 runs 12 residues. The germline V gene encodes CDR1 SNHLY and CDR2 FYNNEI. DNA for the CDR3: TGTGCCAGCGGCGGACGGGGTGTGGCCCAGCATTTT. Protein sequence: CASGGRGVAQHF.

The V gene is TRBV20-1, the J gene TRBJ2-1; the match to TRBD2 covers 14 bases. The CDR3 has 15 amino acids. Germline CDR1 and CDR2: DFQATT and SNEGSKA (reference sequence). The V gene end was trimmed by 2 bases and the J gene end by 7 bases; junction bases not matched to a gene: 4. CDR3 bases: TGCAGTGCTAGATACGGGACTAGCGGGGGAAATGAGCAGTTCTTC. Its protein product is CSARYGTSGGNEQFF.

The chain is built from TRBV5-1 and TRBJ1-1, with D perhaps TRBD1 (5 bases). There are 13 residues in the CDR3. Trimming took off 1 base at V and 5 bases at J, with 9 bases between the two ends. CDR1 and CDR2 (germline): SGHRS, YFSETQ. DNA of the CDR3: TGCGCCAGCAGCTTGTCGGGGGGGACTGAAGCTTTCTTT. Its protein is CASSLSGGTEAFF.

In this sample, this clonotype turned up a few times. The chain carries TRBV12-3 or TRBV12-4 and TRBJ1-1; unclear D gene. The CDR3 runs to 12 residues. Trimming pared 1 base from V and 5 bases from J, leaving 5 bases between. The CDR3 here is CASSLGVTEAFF. The CDR3, as DNA: TGTGCCAGCAGTTTAGGGGTTACTGAAGCTTTCTTT.

V gene TRBV6-1 combines with J gene TRBJ1-1; TRBD1 is a possible D gene (5 bases). This CDR3 is built from 16 residues. Trimming shortened V by 4 bases and J by 4 bases, and 19 bases separated the two germline ends. Germline V gene lookup returns CDR1 MNHNS and CDR2 SASEGT. CDR3: CASSVGQGTFSTEAFF. As DNA, the CDR3 is TGTGCCAGCAGTGTTGGGCAGGGTACTTTTAGCACTGAAGCTTTCTTT.

V is TRBV6-2 or TRBV6-3 and J is TRBJ1-1; 8 bases line up with TRBD1. Germline loops: CDR1 MNHEY, CDR2 SVGEGT. After removal of 5 bases from V and 3 bases from J, the junction contained 2 bases not matched to a gene. There are 13 residues in the CDR3. The CDR3 region is CASSKTGDTEAFF. CDR3 bases: TGTGCCAGCAGTAAGACAGGGGACACTGAAGCTTTCTTT.

This clonotype was recorded a few times. V usage is TRBV9 and J usage is TRBJ2-2; possibly TRBD1 or TRBD2 for D (5 bases each). This CDR3 spans 15 amino acids. The germline V and J ends were trimmed by 5 bases and 4 bases, with 15 bases remaining between them. Germline assignment: CDR1 SGDLS and CDR2 YYNGEE. CDR3 in DNA: TGTGCCAGCAGGCACGGGGCAGACTCCACCGGGGAGCTGTTTTTT. This sequence encodes CASRHGADSTGELFF.

J is TRBJ1-5 and V is TRBV28; 7 bases match TRBD1. V lost 10 bases to trimming and J lost 4 bases; unmatched junction nucleotides: 7. The CDR3 extends over 13 amino acids. From germline, CDR1 is MDHEN and CDR2 SYDVKM. The CDR3 is CATKGQSNQPQHF. In nucleotides, the CDR3 is TGTGCCACCAAGGGACAGAGTAATCAGCCCCAGCATTTT.

The table lists this clonotype with a few counts. This chain uses TRBV15 with TRBJ2-3, with D hard to call. CDR3 length: 16 amino acids. The V and J ends lost 1 base and 0 bases respectively, with 11 bases between them. Germline loops: CDR1 LNHNV, CDR2 YYDKDF (reference sequence). Written as DNA, the CDR3 is TGTGCCACCAGCAGAGGATACAGTACTAGCACAGATACGCAGTATTTT. As protein: CATSRGYSTSTDTQYF.

This chain links TRBV2 with TRBJ2-2, with TRBD2 identical over 9 bases. This CDR3 has 17 residues. V lost 6 bases to trimming and J lost 5 bases; unmatched junction nucleotides: 13. Germline CDR1 reads SNHLY; CDR2 reads FYNNEI. The DNA for the CDR3 is TGTGCCAGCAGGGCCCAGGGACTAGCAATCAGTACCGGGGAGCTGTTTTTT. This codes for CASRAQGLAISTGELFF.

This clonotype was picked up a small number of times. The chain combines TRBV12-3 or TRBV12-4 with TRBJ2-7; 11 nucleotides agree with TRBD2. V lost 6 bases, J lost 0 bases, and 4 bases stayed unmatched. This CDR3 has 15 amino acids. CDR3 in amino acids: CASSRTSGGSYEQYF. CDR3 DNA: TGTGCCAGCAGCCGTACTAGCGGGGGCTCCTACGAGCAGTACTTC.

The chain recombines TRBV27 with TRBJ2-2, with a possible D match to TRBD2 (5 bases). The V gene's germline CDR1 is MNHEY and CDR2 SMNVEV (reference sequence). The V and J ends lost 3 bases and 1 base respectively, with 6 bases between them. CDR3 size: 14 residues. CDR3 in DNA: TGTGCCAGCAGTTTCCGGGAGAACACCGGGGAGCTGTTTTTT. As protein: CASSFRENTGELFF.

This clonotype ranks as medium-sized (0.01 to 0.1%). The V call is TRBV27, the J call TRBJ1-2; D unclear. Germline CDR1 is MNHEY and CDR2 is SMNVEV (reference sequence). The CDR3 has 13 amino acids. Between the trimmed V and J ends, which lost 2 bases and 7 bases, there was a span of 11 bases. Here the CDR3 DNA reads TGTGCCAGCAGTTTAGCGGGTTTCGGTGGCTACACCTTC. This encodes CASSLAGFGGYTF.

V and J are TRBV14 and TRBJ1-1; 7 bases line up with TRBD1. V lost 1 base and J lost 4; bases outside the gene matches: 6. Germline lookup yields CDR1 SGHDN and CDR2 FVKESK. The CDR3 sequence is 15 residues long. Here the CDR3 reads CASSQGGQGGTEAFF. The CDR3 DNA is TGTGCCAGCAGCCAAGGGGGGCAGGGGGGCACTGAAGCTTTCTTT.

The chain joins TRBV7-9 to TRBJ1-2; D is unclear. Germline V gene sequence: CDR1 SEHNR, CDR2 FQNEAQ (reference sequence). Between the trimmed V and J ends, which lost 0 bases and 4 bases, there was a span of 6 bases. CDR3 size: 13 residues. CDR3 sequence: CASSLAGSYGYTF. The CDR3 DNA reads as TGTGCCAGCAGCTTAGCCGGCTCCTATGGCTACACCTTC. The full variable domain, completed using reference TRBV7-9 and TRBJ1-2, is DTGVSQNPRHKITKRGQNVTFRCDPISEHNRLYWYRQTLGQGPEFLTYFQNEAQLEKSRLLSDRFSAERPKGSFSTLEIQRTEQGDSAMYLCASSLAGSYGYTFGSGTRLTVV.

This clonotype was seen only a few times. Here the CDR3 DNA reads TGTGCCAGCAGTTTAAGTAAGGGACAGGGGATAATGAACACTGAAGCTTTCTTT. Translating gives CASSLSKGQGIMNTEAFF. The rearrangement links TRBV12-3 or TRBV12-4 to TRBJ1-1; 10 positions match TRBD1. With 2 bases clipped from V and 0 bases from J, the junction kept 9 bases outside the gene matches. The CDR3 length is 18 residues.

A few counts support this clonotype. The chain has TRBV2 and TRBJ1-5; D ambiguous. This CDR3 contains 12 residues. Trimming shortened V by 1 base and J by 6 bases, and 4 bases separated the two germline ends. Per the germline V gene, CDR1 is SNHLY and CDR2 is FYNNEI. The CDR3 reads CASSEGVQPQHF. The CDR3 bases are TGTGCCAGCAGTGAAGGGGTTCAGCCCCAGCATTTT.

The chain carries TRBV6-1 and TRBJ2-1; TRBD1 matches at 11 bases. The CDR3 extends over 16 amino acids. Germline values: CDR1 MNHNS, CDR2 SASEGT. Losses at the gene ends were 4 bases for V and 4 bases for J; bases not matched to a gene: 6. The CDR3 nucleotides read TGTGCCAGCAGTGGATTTGGGACAGGGGGGTACAATGAGCAGTTCTTC. Protein: CASSGFGTGGYNEQFF.

The table lists this clonotype with a few counts. The chain uses TRBV12-3 or TRBV12-4 and TRBJ1-6, with a possible D match to TRBD1 (5 bases). The CDR3 consists of 15 residues. V lost 7 bases and J lost 10, with 20 bases in between. CDR3 DNA sequence: TGTGCCAGCATCAGGGACCGGGCGGGGAACTCACCCCTCCACTTT. Encoded protein: CASIRDRAGNSPLHF.

CDR3 in DNA: TGTGCTAGTGGTTCTAGGACACCGAACACCGGGGAGCTGTTTTTT. The encoded protein is CASGSRTPNTGELFF. The V gene is TRBV12-5, the J gene TRBJ2-2; D is possibly TRBD1 (5 bases). This CDR3 contains 15 residues. Germline CDR1 is LGHNT and CDR2 is FRNRAP. Trimming pared 4 bases from V and 0 bases from J, leaving 9 bases between.

This clonotype counts as medium-sized. This chain uses TRBV12-5 with TRBJ2-5, with TRBD2 matching 16 bases. Per the germline V gene, CDR1 is LGHNT and CDR2 is FRNRAP. V shed 2 bases and J 5 bases; nucleotides not matched to a gene: 8. This CDR3 comprises 18 residues. In DNA, the CDR3 is TGTGCTAGTGGTTTGTACGGGACTAGCGGGAGGGCCGTGGAGACCCAGTACTTC. It specifies CASGLYGTSGRAVETQYF.